This T cell receptor beta chain was sequenced for a study of T cells in Graves' hyperthyroidism and ophthalmopathy. The TCR beta CDR3 regions underwent amplification using RNA transcripts as the source. The TCR CDR3 first-round RT-PCR relied on the HTBI primer set. Each CDR3 protein is one row after TCRdb ran MiXCR on the multiplex PCR reads. In the table there are 500,000 to 750,000 distinct CDR3 sequences, about half of which are singletons. V was cut by 6 bases and J by 2 bases, with 16 bases left in between. CDR3 length: 15 residues. This clonotype was seen a handful of times. Sequenced: peripheral blood or thyroid tissue (not recorded which). V and J are TRBV12-3 or TRBV12-4 and TRBJ2-5, with D perhaps TRBD1 (6 bases). The clonotype originates from a woman aged 18-29 years with Graves' hyperthyroidism. The CDR3 coding sequence is TGTGCCAGCAGCCAAGAGTCGAGGGGGCAAGAGACCCAGTACTTC. Encoded protein: CASSQESRGQETQYF.